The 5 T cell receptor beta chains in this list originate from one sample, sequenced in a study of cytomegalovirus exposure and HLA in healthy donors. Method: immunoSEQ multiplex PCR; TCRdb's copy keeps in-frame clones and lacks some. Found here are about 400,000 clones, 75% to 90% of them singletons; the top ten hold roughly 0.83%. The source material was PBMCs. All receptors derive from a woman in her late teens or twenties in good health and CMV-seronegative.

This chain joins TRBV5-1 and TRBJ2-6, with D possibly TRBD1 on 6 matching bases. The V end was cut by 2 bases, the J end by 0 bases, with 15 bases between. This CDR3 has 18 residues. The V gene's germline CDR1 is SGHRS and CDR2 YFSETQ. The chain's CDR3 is CASSFRQATPSGANVLTF. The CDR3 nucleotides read TGCGCCAGCAGCTTTAGACAGGCGACACCCTCTGGGGCCAACGTCCTGACTTTC. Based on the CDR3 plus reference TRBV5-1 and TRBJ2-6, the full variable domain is KAGVTQTPRYLIKTRGQQVTLSCSPISGHRSVSWYQQTPGQGLQFLFEYFSETQRNKGNFPGRFSGRQFSNSRSEMNVSTLELGDSALYLCASSFRQATPSGANVLTFGAGSRLTVL.

CDR3 DNA sequence: TGTGCCAGCAGGCTCGGAGTAGCCTTAAGCTCCTACAATGAGCAGTTCTTC. Translation: CASRLGVALSSYNEQFF. J is TRBJ2-1 and V is TRBV28, with D unresolved. The CDR3 length is 17 residues. Germline lookup yields CDR1 MDHEN and CDR2 SYDVKM. Trimming removed 6 bases at V and 0 bases at J, with 18 bases between.

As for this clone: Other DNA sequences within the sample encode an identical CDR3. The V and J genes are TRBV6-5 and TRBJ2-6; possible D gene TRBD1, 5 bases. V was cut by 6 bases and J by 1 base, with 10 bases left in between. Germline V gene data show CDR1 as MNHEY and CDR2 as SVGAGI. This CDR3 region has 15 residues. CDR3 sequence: CASSSSGSGANVLTF. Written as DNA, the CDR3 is TGTGCCAGCAGCTCTTCAGGGTCTGGGGCCAACGTCCTGACTTTC.

The CDR3 DNA is TGCAGCGTTGAAGGAGGGGGCAGGGAGACCCAGTACTTC. Its translation is CSVEGGGRETQYF. This chain uses TRBV29-1 with TRBJ2-5; 7 nucleotides align to TRBD1. Germline V lookup: CDR1 SQVTM, CDR2 ANQGSEA. Losses at the gene ends were 1 base for V and 5 bases for J; bases not matched to a gene: 4. The CDR3 length is 13 residues.

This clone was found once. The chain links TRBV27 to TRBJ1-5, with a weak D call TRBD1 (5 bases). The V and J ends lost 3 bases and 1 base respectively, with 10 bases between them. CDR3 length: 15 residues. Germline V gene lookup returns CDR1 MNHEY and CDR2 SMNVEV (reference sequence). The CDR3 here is CASSLVKGSNQPQHF. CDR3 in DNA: TGTGCCAGCAGTTTGGTAAAGGGGAGCAATCAGCCCCAGCATTTT.